The 3 T cell receptor beta chains below come from one sample, sequenced in a study of PD-1 blockade in classical Hodgkin lymphoma. TCRdb's copy holds only in-frame clones and misses some; the assay was immunoSEQ multiplex PCR. The sample records roughly 150,000 clones, about 81% being singletons. Every patient experienced relapse after autologous stem cell transplantation, and brentuximab vedotin exposure varied. This specimen was peripheral blood mononuclear cells (PBMCs), taken before the second cycle of nivolumab. These receptors were obtained from a human donor with classical Hodgkin lymphoma.

This chain connects TRBV9 to TRBJ2-2; the D call may be TRBD1 or TRBD2 (5 bases each). Germline CDR1 reads SGDLS; CDR2 reads YYNGEE. The CDR3 is 14 residues long. Trimming removed 0 bases from V and 7 bases from J, with 10 bases in between. The chain's CDR3 is CASSVVGTGGELFF. The CDR3 DNA sequence: TGTGCCAGCAGCGTAGTGGGGACGGGCGGGGAGCTGTTTTTT.

V is TRBV7-7 and J is TRBJ2-1, with a possible D match to TRBD2 (6 bases). Germline V CDR1 and CDR2: SSHAT, FNYEAQ (reference sequence). V was clipped by 5 bases and J by 2 bases, with 22 bases between them. The CDR3 runs 18 residues. CDR3 residues: CASSPHLISGITYNEQFF. CDR3 in DNA: TGTGCCAGCAGCCCACACCTTATTAGCGGAATTACCTACAATGAGCAGTTCTTC. Full variable domain (rest looked up from reference TRBV7-7 and TRBJ2-1): GAGVSQSPRYKVTKRGQDVTLRCDPISSHATLYWYQQALGQGPEFLTYFNYEAQPDKSGLPSDRFSAERPEGSISTLTIQRTEQRDSAMYRCASSPHLISGITYNEQFFGPGTRLTVL.

The chain is built from TRBV27 and TRBJ1-2, with D perhaps TRBD1 (5 bases). There are 13 residues in the CDR3. Germline V gives CDR1 MNHEY, CDR2 SMNVEV (reference sequence). Trimming cost V 2 bases and J 2 bases, with 6 bases left between them. Written as DNA, the CDR3 is TGTGCCAGCAGTTTAAAGGGGAACTATGGCTACACCTTC. It yields the protein CASSLKGNYGYTF.